These T cell receptor beta chains were read from a single sample in a study of sequential checkpoint blockade in melanoma. Sequencing used immunoSEQ multiplex PCR; TCRdb keeps in-frame clones, though not all of them. The sample yields over 10,000 clones, about 61% seen once. Here the sequenced sample was CD8+ T cells sorted from blood (inferred from file names), taken from a patient given nivolumab and ipilimumab in sequence. The receptors here all came from a human donor with melanoma. The CDR3 runs from the conserved cysteine through the conserved F or W. The D gene is left open where the match is weak. Size is stated for part of the rows, as once, few or many counts, or as a class when the clone is expanded.

V: TRBV7-3; J: TRBJ2-2; size: few; D: TRBD2; length: 15; CDR3: CASSSTSGSTGELFF; DNA: TGTGCCAGCAGTTCCACTAGCGGGAGTACCGGGGAGCTGTTTTTT
V: TRBV7-2; J: TRBJ2-7; size: -; D: -; length: 15; CDR3: CASSKNNRVPYEQYF; DNA: TGTGCCAGCAGCAAAAATAACAGGGTTCCGTACGAGCAGTACTTC
V: TRBV4-3; J: TRBJ2-1; size: -; D: -; length: 15; CDR3: CASSQDTVSYNEQFF; DNA: TGCGCCAGCAGCCAAGATACAGTCTCCTACAATGAGCAGTTCTTC
V: TRBV28; J: TRBJ2-7; size: -; D: TRBD2; length: 15; CDR3: CASTISGGASYEQYF; DNA: TGTGCCAGCACCATTAGCGGGGGGGCGTCCTACGAGCAGTACTTC
V: TRBV11-1; J: TRBJ2-3; size: -; D: -; length: 17; CDR3: CASSKRNVQGLTDTQYF; DNA: TGTGCCAGCAGCAAACGGAATGTGCAGGGGCTCACAGATACGCAGTATTTT
V: TRBV2; J: TRBJ1-5; size: -; D: -; length: 17; CDR3: CASSERGQDYSNQPQHF; DNA: TGTGCCAGCAGTGAACGGGGTCAGGATTATAGCAATCAGCCCCAGCATTTT
V: TRBV27; J: TRBJ2-7; size: -; D: TRBD1; length: 15; CDR3: CASSLSSGGPYEQYF; DNA: TGTGCCAGCAGTTTATCGTCAGGGGGCCCCTACGAGCAGTACTTC
V: TRBV15; J: TRBJ2-2; size: -; D: TRBD2; length: 18; CDR3: CATSFPLAGSANTGELFF; DNA: TGTGCCACCAGCTTCCCCCTAGCGGGTAGCGCGAACACCGGGGAGCTGTTTTTT
V: TRBV11-2; J: TRBJ2-1; size: few; D: TRBD2; length: 16; CDR3: CASRGTGRDAFDEQFF; DNA: TGTGCCAGCCGCGGAACCGGGAGGGATGCTTTCGATGAGCAGTTCTTC
V: TRBV19; J: TRBJ2-1; size: -; D: -; length: 14; CDR3: CASSIQVWDNEQFF; DNA: TGTGCCAGTAGTATTCAGGTTTGGGACAATGAGCAGTTCTTC
V: TRBV7-2; J: TRBJ2-7; size: -; D: TRBD2; length: 18; CDR3: CASSFPRAGGLASYEQYF; DNA: TGTGCCAGCAGCTTTCCCCGTGCTGGGGGACTAGCAAGCTACGAGCAGTACTTC
V: TRBV27; J: TRBJ1-2; size: few; D: -; length: 14; CDR3: CASSLSTGSFSYTF; DNA: TGTGCCAGCAGTTTATCGACAGGCTCGTTCAGCTACACCTTC
V: TRBV2; J: TRBJ2-7; size: few; D: TRBD2; length: 17; CDR3: CASSERSLAGLLGEQYF; DNA: TGTGCCAGCAGTGAGAGGTCACTAGCGGGACTGTTAGGCGAGCAGTACTTC
V: TRBV4-1; J: TRBJ1-2; size: -; D: -; length: 15; CDR3: CASSQDPRTSQGYTF; DNA: TGCGCCAGCAGCCAAGATCCGAGGACATCACAAGGCTACACCTTC
V: TRBV5-6; J: TRBJ2-1; size: -; D: TRBD2; length: 17; CDR3: CASSLVGLAGGYNEQFF; DNA: TGTGCCAGCAGCCTCGTGGGACTAGCGGGGGGTTACAATGAGCAGTTCTTC
V: TRBV18; J: TRBJ2-7; size: -; D: -; length: 15; CDR3: CASSEGAGYGYEQYF; DNA: TGTGCCAGCTCCGAAGGGGCGGGGTACGGCTACGAGCAGTACTTC
V: TRBV7-2; J: TRBJ2-3; size: -; D: -; length: 14; CDR3: CASTNLAYADTQYF; DNA: TGTGCCAGCACCAATCTAGCGTATGCAGATACGCAGTATTTT
V: TRBV5-6; J: TRBJ1-6; size: -; D: TRBD1; length: 15; CDR3: CASSLGAWTGGTLHF; DNA: TGTGCCAGCAGCTTGGGGGCTTGGACAGGGGGTACCCTCCACTTT
V: TRBV12-5; J: TRBJ2-3; size: -; D: TRBD2; length: 17; CDR3: CASGWGSKRGATDTQYF; DNA: TGTGCTAGTGGTTGGGGATCGAAGCGGGGGGCGACAGATACGCAGTATTTT
V: TRBV27; J: TRBJ1-5; size: -; D: -; length: 13; CDR3: CASSLSHNQPQHF; DNA: TGTGCCAGCAGTTTATCCCACAATCAGCCCCAGCATTTT
V: TRBV4-2; J: TRBJ1-2; size: few; D: -; length: 13; CDR3: CASSAGEDYGYTF; DNA: TGTGCCAGCAGCGCGGGTGAAGACTATGGCTACACCTTC
V: TRBV7-8; J: TRBJ2-3; size: once; D: -; length: 14; CDR3: CASSRQRRTDTQYF; DNA: TGTGCCAGCAGTAGACAGAGACGCACAGATACGCAGTATTTT
V: TRBV18; J: TRBJ2-7; size: -; D: TRBD2; length: 18; CDR3: CASSPYPGPTSGSYEQYF; DNA: TGTGCCAGCTCACCATATCCAGGTCCGACTAGCGGGAGTTACGAGCAGTACTTC
V: TRBV15; J: TRBJ2-7; size: -; D: -; length: 15; CDR3: CATSRDMAVLDEQYF; DNA: TGTGCCACCAGCAGAGACATGGCAGTCCTCGACGAGCAGTACTTC
V: TRBV6-5; J: TRBJ1-2; size: -; D: -; length: 14; CDR3: CASSYGRSNYGYTF; DNA: TGTGCCAGCAGTTACGGTCGGTCTAACTATGGCTACACCTTC
V: TRBV19; J: TRBJ2-1; size: -; D: TRBD2; length: 14; CDR3: CASSTGLAANEQFF; DNA: TGTGCCAGTAGTACGGGACTAGCGGCCAATGAGCAGTTCTTC
V: TRBV9; J: TRBJ2-1; size: -; D: TRBD2; length: 14; CDR3: CASSLAGGYNEQFF; DNA: TGTGCCAGCAGTCTAGCGGGAGGTTACAATGAGCAGTTCTTC
V: TRBV19; J: TRBJ1-4; size: -; D: -; length: 16; CDR3: CASSIDLAGAYEKLFF; DNA: TGTGCCAGTAGTATAGACTTGGCGGGCGCCTATGAAAAACTGTTTTTT
V: TRBV30; J: TRBJ2-1; size: once; D: TRBD2; length: 13; CDR3: CAFRLAGYNEQFF; DNA: TGTGCCTTTAGACTAGCGGGGTACAATGAGCAGTTCTTC
V: TRBV28; J: TRBJ2-7; size: -; D: -; length: 12; CDR3: CASSPLRYEQYF; DNA: TGTGCCAGCAGCCCCCTCCGCTACGAGCAGTACTTC
V: TRBV19; J: TRBJ2-7; size: -; D: -; length: 14; CDR3: CASSIGPDGDEQYF; DNA: TGTGCCAGTAGTATAGGTCCCGACGGGGACGAGCAGTACTTC
V: TRBV7-3; J: TRBJ1-6; size: few; D: -; length: 14; CDR3: CASSLEGWDSPLHF; DNA: TGTGCCAGCAGCTTAGAGGGATGGGATTCACCCCTCCACTTT
V: TRBV5-6; J: TRBJ2-7; size: -; D: -; length: 13; CDR3: CASSRTGTYEQYF; DNA: TGTGCCAGCAGCCGAACAGGGACCTACGAGCAGTACTTC
V: TRBV4-1; J: TRBJ2-3; size: -; D: TRBD2; length: 16; CDR3: CASSHPRGTSTDTQYF; DNA: TGCGCCAGCAGCCACCCAAGAGGGACTAGTACAGATACGCAGTATTTT
V: TRBV4-1; J: TRBJ2-4; size: -; D: -; length: 15; CDR3: CASSQEGLALNIQYF; DNA: TGCGCCAGCAGCCAAGAAGGCCTAGCTTTAAACATTCAGTACTTC
V: TRBV7-9; J: TRBJ1-1; size: large; D: -; length: 15; CDR3: CASSTGTGMNTEAFF; DNA: TGTGCCAGCAGCACAGGGACGGGGATGAACACTGAAGCTTTCTTT
V: TRBV11-2; J: TRBJ2-1; size: -; D: TRBD2; length: 17; CDR3: CASSLELGLAGQNEQFF; DNA: TGTGCCAGCAGCTTAGAGTTAGGACTAGCGGGACAGAATGAGCAGTTCTTC
V: TRBV30; J: TRBJ2-7; size: -; D: TRBD2; length: 15; CDR3: CAWSVASGRGYEQYF; DNA: TGTGCCTGGAGTGTAGCTAGCGGGAGAGGCTACGAGCAGTACTTC
V: TRBV5-3; J: TRBJ2-1; size: few; D: TRBD1; length: 14; CDR3: CASSFGTGVSEQFF; DNA: TGTGCCAGCAGTTTCGGGACAGGGGTAAGCGAGCAGTTCTTC
V: TRBV9; J: TRBJ1-5; size: -; D: -; length: 15; CDR3: CASSVDGIANQPQHF; DNA: TGTGCCAGCAGCGTAGACGGTATAGCCAATCAGCCCCAGCATTTT
V: TRBV5-1; J: TRBJ2-4; size: -; D: TRBD1; length: 15; CDR3: CASSASTGTLNIQYF; DNA: TGCGCCAGCAGCGCCTCGACAGGGACCCTAAACATTCAGTACTTC
V: TRBV11-3; J: TRBJ2-6; size: few; D: -; length: 17; CDR3: CASSFPGAPSGANVLTF; DNA: TGTGCCAGCAGCTTCCCAGGGGCCCCGTCGGGGGCCAACGTCCTGACTTTC
V: TRBV27; J: TRBJ2-7; size: -; D: TRBD2; length: 14; CDR3: CASSLASGGYEQYF; DNA: TGTGCCAGCAGTTTAGCTAGCGGGGGGTACGAGCAGTACTTC
V: TRBV18; J: TRBJ2-3; size: -; D: TRBD2; length: 16; CDR3: CASSPQTSGITDTQYF; DNA: TGTGCCAGCTCACCACAGACTAGCGGGATCACAGATACGCAGTATTTT
V: TRBV29-1; J: TRBJ2-5; size: -; D: -; length: 21; CDR3: CSVEEGTVYPRRGRSQETQYF; DNA: TGCAGCGTTGAAGAGGGGACAGTGTACCCCCGGAGGGGCCGGAGCCAAGAGACCCAGTACTTC
V: TRBV6-5; J: TRBJ1-2; size: -; D: -; length: 13; CDR3: CASSYSAGLGYTF; DNA: TGTGCCAGCAGTTACTCTGCGGGGCTAGGCTACACCTTC
V: TRBV5-5; J: TRBJ2-7; size: few; D: TRBD1; length: 15; CDR3: CASSQDTDRSYEQYF; DNA: TGTGCCAGCAGCCAAGATACGGACAGGTCCTACGAGCAGTACTTC
V: TRBV6-5; J: TRBJ2-2; size: -; D: TRBD2; length: 15; CDR3: CASSAGRPLLGELFF; DNA: TGTGCCAGCAGCGCCGGGAGGCCCCTTTTAGGGGAGCTGTTTTTT
V: TRBV7-9; J: TRBJ2-1; size: -; D: TRBD2; length: 18; CDR3: CASSALSSGHRSYNEQFF; DNA: TGTGCCAGCAGCGCGCTATCTAGCGGGCATCGCTCCTACAATGAGCAGTTCTTC
V: TRBV2; J: TRBJ1-2; size: few; D: TRBD1; length: 17; CDR3: CASSYRRTTGPNYGYTF; DNA: TGTGCCAGCAGTTACCGGCGTACGACAGGGCCTAACTATGGCTACACCTTC
V: TRBV19; J: TRBJ2-5; size: -; D: TRBD2; length: 14; CDR3: CASSLRGDGETQYF; DNA: TGTGCCAGTAGTCTTCGGGGGGATGGGGAGACCCAGTACTTC
V: TRBV5-5; J: TRBJ2-1; size: large; D: -; length: 14; CDR3: CASSPTLSYNEQFF; DNA: TGTGCCAGCAGCCCAACTCTCTCCTACAATGAGCAGTTCTTC
V: TRBV5-4; J: TRBJ1-1; size: few; D: -; length: 13; CDR3: CASSSYGDTEAFF; DNA: TGTGCCAGCAGCTCCTACGGGGACACTGAAGCTTTCTTT
V: TRBV28; J: TRBJ2-1; size: -; D: -; length: 16; CDR3: CASSFSTLRADNEQFF; DNA: TGTGCCAGCAGTTTTTCGACTCTTAGAGCCGACAATGAGCAGTTCTTC